The T cell receptor beta chain under discussion was sequenced for a study of human T cells and chemical hapten exposure (dated by TCRdb to about 2021). For the wider study: For sensitization, 2% DPC in acetone was applied to a 2 cm by 2 cm area of upper inner arm skin. Blood samples were taken from patients before sensitization (week 0) and at 2, 6 and about 24 weeks after DPC sensitization. Patch tests used Finn chambers with 0.01% DPC on the upper back, scored after 6 days by International Contact Dermatitis Research Group standards. Libraries were combined into a pool for sequencing, and differences in TCR yield between samples came mainly from small differences in library volumes within the pool. The study tracked peripheral blood TCR repertoire changes in vivo during primary and secondary sensitization to the hapten diphenylcyclopropenone (DPC) in alopecia patients. Some 29 alopecia patients provided blood for TCR sequencing at one to four time points (pre-sensitization, 2, 6 and 24 weeks). The patient cohort, mostly female, included alopecia areata with under or over 50% scalp involvement, alopecia totalis and alopecia universalis. Patients additionally received weekly therapeutic DPC doses to the scalp throughout the roughly 25-week study period. The paper as a whole reports these results and caveats: Patch test score was positively correlated with the number of PT1 expanded TCRs, with significance at thresholds 8, 16 and 32 but not at 4. Compared with pre-sensitization or healthy control sets, expanded TCRs formed significantly more large CDR3 similarity clusters, which is consistent with antigen-driven responses. DPC sensitization did not change the number of TCRs with a frequency above 1 in 1000, and there was no evidence of changes in global repertoire structure. Alopecia, a presumed autoimmune disease, was present in all patients, so the immune response of the patients might differ from that of healthy individuals. After repeated subsampling, changes were observed in the strength of the expansion versus patch-test correlation and in the threshold at which the correlation became significant.

The CDR3 has 17 amino acids, counting the end cysteine and phenylalanine. The only DNA kept is the CDR3, 51 bases in frame from the first base. V has 3 bases trimmed and J has 3 bases trimmed; junction bases matching no gene number 8. CDR1 and CDR2 (LGHDT, YNNKEL) derive from the germline V gene (reference sequence). Comment on this clonotype: What this receptor recognizes is not known. There are no base qualities to consult, and no much larger clone falls within one base.

Libraries were prepared through RACE. The instrument given in TCRdb is NextSeq 500. During library preparation, unique molecular identifiers were attached to individual cDNA molecules so that TCRs could be counted in a quantitative, reproducible way. For every blood RNA sample, sequencing covered both the TCR alpha and TCR beta chains. The paper's data handling went like this. A median of roughly 100,000 TCRs per sample was observed, with a range of about 20,000 to 750,000. The Decombinator software suite was used to annotate V, J and CDR3 in the TCR reads. For the PS versus PT1 abundance plots, all samples were subsampled to the same number of TCRs (28,000). Expanded TCRs were defined as absent before sensitization and observed at least eight times at the 2-week time point. The public sequencing data were trimmed at Q25 with fastp and processed into clonotypes with MiXCR by TCRdb, which kept only in-frame beta chains. Each entry is one CDR3 protein sequence, shown with its most common DNA and genes. The V and J calls follow TCRdb's processing rather than the paper's. The sample data list roughly 100,000 distinct CDR3 sequences, and about 11% of these were observed just once. In total, the top ten clones hold 3.5% of the sample.

The time point label, as the study defines it: patch test 1, 2 weeks after DPC sensitization. The sample's treatment or condition label, in plain terms: therapeutic diphenylcyclopropenone sensitization with weekly scalp DPC. At every patch-test visit, the blood draw took place before the patch test was put on. To be eligible, patients had to be aged 18 to 70, diagnosed with alopecia and judged suitable for DPC therapy, while pregnant patients were excluded. Total RNA was extracted from unfractionated whole blood collected in Tempus Blood RNA tubes. The rearranged chain carries TRBV3-1 and TRBJ2-2; TRBD1 agrees with 9 junctional bases. The source is a woman between 40 and 50 years old with alopecia areata. Some clones in this sample may be carry-over from other donors' samples. The sequenced sample was whole blood, obtained in connection with sensitization to the hapten diphenylcyclopropenone (DPC). This receptor has the CDR3 CASSQDGTGLYTGELFF. The sequenced DNA is TGTGCCAGCAGCCAGGATGGGACAGGGCTCTACACCGGGGAGCTGTTTTTT.